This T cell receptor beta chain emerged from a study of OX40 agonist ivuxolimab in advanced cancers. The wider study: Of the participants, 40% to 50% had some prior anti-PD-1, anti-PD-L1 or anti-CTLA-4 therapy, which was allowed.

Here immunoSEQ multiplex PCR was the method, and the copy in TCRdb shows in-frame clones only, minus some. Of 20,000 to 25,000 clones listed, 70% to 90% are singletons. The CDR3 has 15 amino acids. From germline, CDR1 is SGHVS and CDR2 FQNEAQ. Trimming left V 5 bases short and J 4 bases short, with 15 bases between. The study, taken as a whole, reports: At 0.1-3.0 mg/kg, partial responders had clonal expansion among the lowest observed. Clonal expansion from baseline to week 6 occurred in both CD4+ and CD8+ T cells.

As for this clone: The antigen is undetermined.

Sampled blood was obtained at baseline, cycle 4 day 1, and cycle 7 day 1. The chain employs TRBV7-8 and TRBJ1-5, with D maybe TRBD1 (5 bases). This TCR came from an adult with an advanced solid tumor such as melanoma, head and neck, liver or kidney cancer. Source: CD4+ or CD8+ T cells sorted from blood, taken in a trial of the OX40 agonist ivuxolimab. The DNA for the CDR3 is TGTGCCAGCAGCCCCAGGCGGGACCGTAATCAGCCCCAGCATTTT. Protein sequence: CASSPRRDRNQPQHF.